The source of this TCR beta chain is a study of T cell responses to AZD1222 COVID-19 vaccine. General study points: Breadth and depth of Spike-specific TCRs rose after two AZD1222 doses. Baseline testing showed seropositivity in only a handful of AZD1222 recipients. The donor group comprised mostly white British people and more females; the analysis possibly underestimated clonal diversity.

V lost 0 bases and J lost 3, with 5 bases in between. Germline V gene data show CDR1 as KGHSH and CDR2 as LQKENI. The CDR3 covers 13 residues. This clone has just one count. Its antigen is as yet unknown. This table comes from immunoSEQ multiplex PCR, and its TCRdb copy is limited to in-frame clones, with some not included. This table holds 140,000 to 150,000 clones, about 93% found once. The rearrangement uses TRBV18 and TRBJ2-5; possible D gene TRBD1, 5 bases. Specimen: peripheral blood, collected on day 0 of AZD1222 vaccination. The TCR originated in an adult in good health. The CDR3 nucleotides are TGTGCCAGCTCACCACCGACAGAAGAGACCCAGTACTTC. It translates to CASSPPTEETQYF.